Listed here are 2 T cell receptor beta chains from one sample, sequenced in a study of blood T cell repertoires in COVID-19. Only in-frame clones appear in the TCRdb table, and some are missing; sequencing was by immunoSEQ multiplex PCR. The sample yields about 92,000 clones, roughly 76% seen once. Material for sequencing was peripheral blood. Receptor source: a woman of 80 years or more with active or convalescent COVID-19.

The genes are TRBV29-1 and TRBJ1-5; perhaps TRBD1 as D (5 bases). The ends were cut back, 4 bases at V and 3 bases at J, with 10 bases in the middle. The CDR3 spans 13 residues. Germline V gene lookup returns CDR1 SQVTM and CDR2 ANQGSEA. The CDR3 loop is CSVGGVNNQPQHF. The CDR3 bases are TGCAGCGTTGGGGGGGTAAACAATCAGCCCCAGCATTTT.

CDR3 DNA sequence: TGTGCCAGCAGTGAGTCCTTCAACTATGGCTACACCTTC. Translating gives CASSESFNYGYTF. J is TRBJ1-2 and V is TRBV2, with D unclear. The CDR3 consists of 13 residues. With 3 bases removed from V and 2 bases from J, the gap between germline ends came to 7 bases. In germline, CDR1 is SNHLY, CDR2 FYNNEI.